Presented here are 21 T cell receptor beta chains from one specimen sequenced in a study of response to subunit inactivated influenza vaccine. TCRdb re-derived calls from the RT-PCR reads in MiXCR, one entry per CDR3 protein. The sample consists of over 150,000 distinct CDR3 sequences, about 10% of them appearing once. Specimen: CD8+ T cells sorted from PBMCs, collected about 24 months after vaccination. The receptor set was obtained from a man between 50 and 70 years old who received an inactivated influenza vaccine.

The CDR3 sequence is CASSPPAAGSYNEQFF. In DNA form, the CDR3 reads TGCGCCAGCAGCCCCCCAGCAGCGGGGTCCTACAATGAGCAGTTCTTC. The J gene is TRBJ2-1, the V gene TRBV5-1; 7 bases map to TRBD2. Germline V gene sequence: CDR1 SGHRS, CDR2 YFSETQ. J was trimmed by 1 base and V by 4 bases; bases with no gene match: 8. The CDR3 is made up of 16 amino acids.

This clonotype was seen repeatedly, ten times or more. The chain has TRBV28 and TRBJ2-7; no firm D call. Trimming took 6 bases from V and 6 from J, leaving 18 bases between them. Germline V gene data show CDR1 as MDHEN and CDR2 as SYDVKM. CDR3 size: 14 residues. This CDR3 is CASRTLGNPFEQYF. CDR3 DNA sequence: TGTGCCAGCAGAACATTAGGGAACCCTTTCGAGCAGTACTTC.

CDR3 bases: TGCAGTGCTAGAGATCTAAATAGGGGTAGTGAGCAGTTCTTC. Protein: CSARDLNRGSEQFF. The genes are TRBV20-1 and TRBJ2-1; the D gene is possibly TRBD1 (5 bases). Trimming took 0 bases from V and 9 from J, leaving 15 bases between them. This CDR3 region has 14 residues. In germline, CDR1 is DFQATT, CDR2 SNEGSKA (reference sequence).

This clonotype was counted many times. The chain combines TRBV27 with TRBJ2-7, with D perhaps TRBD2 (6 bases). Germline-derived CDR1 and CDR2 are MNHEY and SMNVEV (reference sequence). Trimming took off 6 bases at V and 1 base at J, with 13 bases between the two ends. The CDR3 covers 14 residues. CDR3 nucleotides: TGTGCCAGCAGGCCAGGCGGGGTTTCCTACGAGCAGTACTTC. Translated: CASRPGGVSYEQYF.

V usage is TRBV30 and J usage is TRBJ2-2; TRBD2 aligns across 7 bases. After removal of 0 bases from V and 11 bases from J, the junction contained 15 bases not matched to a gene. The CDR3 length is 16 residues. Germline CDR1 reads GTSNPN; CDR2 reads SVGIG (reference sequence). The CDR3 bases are TGTGCCTGGAGTGTCTCTAGCGGTGTCCGGGCTACTGAGCTGTTTTTT. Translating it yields CAWSVSSGVRATELFF.

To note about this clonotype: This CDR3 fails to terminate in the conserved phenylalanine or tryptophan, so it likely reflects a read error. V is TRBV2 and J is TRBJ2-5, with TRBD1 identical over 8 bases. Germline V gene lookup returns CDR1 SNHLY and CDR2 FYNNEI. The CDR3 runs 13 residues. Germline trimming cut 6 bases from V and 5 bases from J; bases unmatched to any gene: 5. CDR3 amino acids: CASRIRGLETQYL. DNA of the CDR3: TGTGCCAGCAGGATCAGGGGGCTGGAGACCCAGTACTTA.

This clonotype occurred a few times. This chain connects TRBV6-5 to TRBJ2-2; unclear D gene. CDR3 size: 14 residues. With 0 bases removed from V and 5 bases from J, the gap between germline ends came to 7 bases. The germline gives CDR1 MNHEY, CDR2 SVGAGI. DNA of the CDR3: TGTGCCAGCAGTTACTCTTCTATGACCGGGGAGCTGTTTTTT. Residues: CASSYSSMTGELFF.

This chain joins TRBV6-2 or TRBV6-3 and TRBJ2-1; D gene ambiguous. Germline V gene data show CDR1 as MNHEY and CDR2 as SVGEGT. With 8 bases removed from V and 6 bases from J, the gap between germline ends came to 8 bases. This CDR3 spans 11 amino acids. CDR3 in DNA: TGTGCCAGCCGCTCTCCCAATGAGCAGTTCTTC. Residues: CASRSPNEQFF.

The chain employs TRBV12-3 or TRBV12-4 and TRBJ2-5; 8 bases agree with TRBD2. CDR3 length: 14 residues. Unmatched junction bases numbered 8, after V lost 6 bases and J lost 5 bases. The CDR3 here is CASSLGGAGETQYF. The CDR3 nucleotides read TGTGCCAGCAGCCTCGGGGGGGCTGGGGAGACCCAGTACTTC.

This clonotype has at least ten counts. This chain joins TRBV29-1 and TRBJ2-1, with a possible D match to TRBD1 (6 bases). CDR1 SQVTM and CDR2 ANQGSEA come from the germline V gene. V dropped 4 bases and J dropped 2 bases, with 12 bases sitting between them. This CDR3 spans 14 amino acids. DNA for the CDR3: TGCAGCGTTGCCACAGGGTTCCCCTACAATGAGCAGTTCTTC. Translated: CSVATGFPYNEQFF.

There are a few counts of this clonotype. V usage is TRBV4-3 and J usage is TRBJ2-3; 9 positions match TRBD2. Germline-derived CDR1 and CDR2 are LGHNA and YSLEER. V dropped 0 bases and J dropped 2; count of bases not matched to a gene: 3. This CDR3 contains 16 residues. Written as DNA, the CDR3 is TGCGCCAGCAGCCAAGATCCTAGCGGGACCACAGATACGCAGTATTTT. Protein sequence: CASSQDPSGTTDTQYF.

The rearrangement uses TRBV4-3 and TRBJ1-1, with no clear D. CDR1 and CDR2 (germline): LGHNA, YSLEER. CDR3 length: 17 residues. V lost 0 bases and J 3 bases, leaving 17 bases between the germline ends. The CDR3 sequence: CASSQDTATGGYTEAFF. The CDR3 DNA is TGCGCCAGCAGCCAAGATACCGCGACGGGAGGCTACACTGAAGCTTTCTTT.

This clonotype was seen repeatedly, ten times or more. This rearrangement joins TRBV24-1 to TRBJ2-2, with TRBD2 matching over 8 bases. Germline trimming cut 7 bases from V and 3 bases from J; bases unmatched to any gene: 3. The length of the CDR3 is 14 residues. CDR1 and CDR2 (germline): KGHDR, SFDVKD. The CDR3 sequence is CATRTSVDTGELFF. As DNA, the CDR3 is TGTGCCACCAGGACTAGCGTCGACACCGGGGAGCTGTTTTTT.

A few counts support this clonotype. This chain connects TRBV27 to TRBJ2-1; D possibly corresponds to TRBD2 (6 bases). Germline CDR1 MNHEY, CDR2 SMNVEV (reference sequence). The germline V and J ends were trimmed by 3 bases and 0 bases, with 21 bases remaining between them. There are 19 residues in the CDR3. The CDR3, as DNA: TGTGCCAGCAGTTTCCTCCTCCCCGCTGGCGGGAACTCCTACAATGAGCAGTTCTTC. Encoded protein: CASSFLLPAGGNSYNEQFF.

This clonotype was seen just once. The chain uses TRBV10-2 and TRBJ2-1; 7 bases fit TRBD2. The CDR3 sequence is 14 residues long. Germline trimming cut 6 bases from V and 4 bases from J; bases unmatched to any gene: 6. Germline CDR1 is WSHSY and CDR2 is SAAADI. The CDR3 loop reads CASRESGAYNEQFF. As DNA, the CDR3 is TGCGCCAGCAGGGAAAGCGGGGCTTACAATGAGCAGTTCTTC.

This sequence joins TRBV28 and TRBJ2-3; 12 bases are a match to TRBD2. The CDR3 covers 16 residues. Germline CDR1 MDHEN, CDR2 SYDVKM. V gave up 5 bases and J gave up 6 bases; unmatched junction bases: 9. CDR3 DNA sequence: TGTGCCAGCAGTATCCAACTAGCGGGAGGTCGCGATACGCAGTATTTT. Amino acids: CASSIQLAGGRDTQYF.

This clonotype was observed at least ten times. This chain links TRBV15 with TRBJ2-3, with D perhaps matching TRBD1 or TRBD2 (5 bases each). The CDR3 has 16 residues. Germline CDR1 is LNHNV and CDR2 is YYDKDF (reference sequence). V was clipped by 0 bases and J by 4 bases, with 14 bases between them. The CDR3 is CATSREWGPSADTQYF. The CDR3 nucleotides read TGTGCCACCAGCAGAGAGTGGGGACCCTCGGCAGATACGCAGTATTTT.

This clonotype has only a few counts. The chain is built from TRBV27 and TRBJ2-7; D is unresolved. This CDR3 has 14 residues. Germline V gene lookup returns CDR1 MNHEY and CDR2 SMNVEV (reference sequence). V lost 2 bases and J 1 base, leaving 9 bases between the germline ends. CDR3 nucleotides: TGTGCCAGCAGTTTAACTCTCTTATCCTACGAGCAGTACTTC. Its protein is CASSLTLLSYEQYF.

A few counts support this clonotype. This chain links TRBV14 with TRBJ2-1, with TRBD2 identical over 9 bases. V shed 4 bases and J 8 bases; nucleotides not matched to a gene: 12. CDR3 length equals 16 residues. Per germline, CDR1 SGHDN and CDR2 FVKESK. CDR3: CASSLLGTSLSDEQFF. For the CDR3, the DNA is TGTGCCAGCAGCCTCCTGGGGACTAGCCTTAGTGATGAGCAGTTCTTC.

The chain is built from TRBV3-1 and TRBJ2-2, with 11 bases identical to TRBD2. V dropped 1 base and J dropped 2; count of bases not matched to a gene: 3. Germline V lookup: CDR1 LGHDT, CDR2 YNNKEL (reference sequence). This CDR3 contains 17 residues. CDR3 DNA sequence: TGTGCCAGCAGCCAAGTCGGGACTAGCGGAAACACCGGGGAGCTGTTTTTT. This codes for CASSQVGTSGNTGELFF.

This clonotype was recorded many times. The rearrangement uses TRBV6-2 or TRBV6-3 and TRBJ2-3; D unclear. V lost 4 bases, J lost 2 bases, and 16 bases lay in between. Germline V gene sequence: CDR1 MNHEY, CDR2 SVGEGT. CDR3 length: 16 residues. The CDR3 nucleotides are TGTGCCAGCAGTTCCCGGACCTACTACTACACAGATACGCAGTATTTT. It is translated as CASSSRTYYYTDTQYF.